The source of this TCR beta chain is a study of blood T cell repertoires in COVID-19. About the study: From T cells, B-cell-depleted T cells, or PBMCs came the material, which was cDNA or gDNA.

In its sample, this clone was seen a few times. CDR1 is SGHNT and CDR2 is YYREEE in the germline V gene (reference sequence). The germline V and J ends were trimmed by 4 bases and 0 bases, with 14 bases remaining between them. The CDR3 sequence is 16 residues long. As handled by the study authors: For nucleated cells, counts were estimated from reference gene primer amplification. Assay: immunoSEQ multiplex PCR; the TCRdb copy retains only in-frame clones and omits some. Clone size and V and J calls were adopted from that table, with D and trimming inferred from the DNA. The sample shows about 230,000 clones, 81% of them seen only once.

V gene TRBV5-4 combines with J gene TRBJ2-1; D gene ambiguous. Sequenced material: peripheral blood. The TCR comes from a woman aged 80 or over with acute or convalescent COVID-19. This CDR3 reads CASSPTDASSYNEQFF. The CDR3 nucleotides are TGTGCCAGCAGCCCGACTGATGCGAGCTCCTACAATGAGCAGTTCTTC.